The next 11 T cell receptor beta chains were all read from a single sample in a study of neurological immune-mediated disorders. TCRdb analysed the 5' RACE reads with MiXCR anew, one entry per CDR3 protein. The table lists over 65,000 distinct CDR3 sequences, around 2.6% of them singletons, with about 1% in the top ten. Sequenced input: PBMCs. The receptors originated from a woman in her thirties with multiple sclerosis.

Ten or more counts support this clonotype. The chain has TRBV7-8 and TRBJ2-3; 7 bases align to TRBD2. The CDR3 loop spans 16 amino acids. Germline CDR1 SGHVS, CDR2 FQNEAQ. J was trimmed by 2 bases and V by 5 bases; bases with no gene match: 10. The CDR3 nucleotides read TGTGCCAGCAGCCCGTTTGTAGCGGGCCTCACAGATACGCAGTATTTT. Encoded protein: CASSPFVAGLTDTQYF.

This clonotype was counted ten times or more. The chain is built from TRBV3-1 and TRBJ2-1; 10 bases map to TRBD1. The CDR3 contains 16 residues. J lost 5 bases, V lost 5 bases, and 9 bases had no gene match. Germline V gene data show CDR1 as LGHDT and CDR2 as YNNKEL (reference sequence). The CDR3 coding sequence is TGTGCCAGCAGCAATCCGGGGACAGGGGCGAACAATGAGCAGTTCTTC. Residues: CASSNPGTGANNEQFF.

This clonotype was recorded at least ten times. The chain couples TRBV12-3 or TRBV12-4 to TRBJ1-2; the D is unclear. V shed 2 bases and J shed 4 bases, with 11 bases lying between them. There are 14 residues in the CDR3. CDR3 DNA: TGTGCCAGCAGTTTATCGGGGATGAGCTATGGCTACACCTTC. Its translation is CASSLSGMSYGYTF.

In this sample, this clonotype turned up many times. The chain links TRBV7-8 to TRBJ2-7; either TRBD1 or TRBD2 may supply D (6 bases each). V was shortened by 2 bases and J by 3 bases, with 20 bases between the two germline ends. CDR1 and CDR2 from the germline V gene are SGHVS and FQNEAQ. The CDR3 covers 17 residues. The chain's CDR3 is CASSLRRGWGAHYEQYF. The CDR3 DNA reads as TGTGCCAGCAGCTTACGTAGGGGGTGGGGGGCCCACTACGAGCAGTACTTC.

Many counts were recorded for this clonotype. The rearrangement uses TRBV27 and TRBJ2-7; the match to TRBD2 covers 8 bases. Germline V gives CDR1 MNHEY, CDR2 SMNVEV (reference sequence). CDR3 length: 15 residues. With 5 bases clipped from V and 1 base from J, the junction kept 7 bases outside the gene matches. The CDR3 protein is CASSPPGLGSYEQYF. Here the CDR3 DNA reads TGTGCCAGCAGTCCCCCGGGACTAGGTTCCTACGAGCAGTACTTC.

This clonotype was seen repeatedly, ten times or more. V usage is TRBV6-5 and J usage is TRBJ2-7; 7 positions agree with TRBD2. This CDR3 is built from 14 residues. Germline CDR1 is MNHEY and CDR2 is SVGAGI. V shed 7 bases and J 1 base; nucleotides not matched to a gene: 7. The CDR3 region has the DNA TGTGCCAGCACTCCCGACGGGAGGTCCTACGAGCAGTACTTC. Translated, it gives CASTPDGRSYEQYF.

This clonotype was observed a few times. This clone may be a read error of a much larger clone one base away. The chain joins TRBV25-1 to TRBJ2-7, with TRBD1 identical over 7 bases. After removal of 6 bases from V and 1 base from J, the junction contained 3 bases not matched to a gene. There are 13 residues in the CDR3. From germline, CDR1 is MGHDK and CDR2 SYGVNS. The CDR3 DNA reads TGTGCCAGCAGGCGGACAGGATCCTACGAGCAGTACTTC. It yields the protein CASRRTGSYEQYF.

The sample holds many counts of this clonotype. V and J are TRBV7-2 and TRBJ2-5; no clear D gene. Trimming removed 5 bases at V and 2 bases at J, with 3 bases between. The length of the CDR3 is 11 residues. CDR1 is SGHTA, CDR2 FQGNSA, per germline. CDR3 DNA sequence: TGTGCCAGCAGCCGGCAAGAGACCCAGTACTTC. Protein: CASSRQETQYF.

This clonotype was counted many times. This chain joins TRBV6-6 and TRBJ2-7; D may be TRBD1 (6 bases). The length of the CDR3 is 13 residues. Trimming cost V 6 bases and J 7 bases, with 16 bases left between them. CDR1 is MNHNY and CDR2 is SVGAGI in the germline V gene (reference sequence). CDR3 sequence: CASRGRGSGEQYF. The CDR3 region has the DNA TGTGCCAGCAGAGGCAGGGGATCTGGGGAGCAGTACTTC.

The sample holds many counts of this clonotype. V is TRBV5-1 and J is TRBJ2-7; D not certain. Trimming left V 0 bases short and J 5 bases short, with 12 bases between. Per germline, CDR1 SGHRS and CDR2 YFSETQ. The CDR3 length is 14 residues. CDR3 region: CASSLAVESHEQYF. In DNA, the CDR3 is TGCGCCAGCAGCTTGGCGGTAGAATCCCACGAGCAGTACTTC.

This clonotype was picked up many times. The chain couples TRBV5-1 to TRBJ2-7; 9 positions agree with TRBD1. The CDR3 spans 16 residues. With 4 bases clipped from V and 5 bases from J, the junction kept 13 bases outside the gene matches. Germline V gene data show CDR1 as SGHRS and CDR2 as YFSETQ. As DNA, the CDR3 is TGCGCCAGCAGCCTGACGACCGGGACAGGGAACCACGAGCAGTACTTC. The encoded protein is CASSLTTGTGNHEQYF.